This is a list of T cell receptor beta chains from one sample in a study of cytotoxic CD8 clonotypes in ibrutinib-treated CLL. The assay was immunoSEQ multiplex PCR, and TCRdb's table has in-frame clones only and misses some. Here the sample spans about 160,000 clones, roughly 80% being singletons. The source material was PBMCs, sampled after 12 months of ibrutinib treatment. These receptors all stem from a human donor with chronic lymphocytic leukemia. Both conserved end residues are part of each CDR3. Each record gives: J gene, D gene, clone size, V gene, CDR3 protein, CDR3 DNA. The D gene is left open where the match is weak. For some rows the clone size is stated as once, few or many, or as a class when expanded; others skip it.

TRBJ1-1 | NA | NA | TRBV28 | CASSPQAGRSYF | TGTGCCAGCAGTCCCCAGGCAGGGCGGTCGTACTTT
TRBJ1-2 | NA | NA | TRBV9 | CASSVGSGAWIYGYTF | TGTGCCAGCAGCGTAGGGTCAGGGGCTTGGATCTATGGCTACACCTTC
TRBJ2-5 | NA | few | TRBV7-9 | CASSENWGAKGNQETQYF | TGTGCCAGCAGCGAGAACTGGGGAGCGAAGGGGAACCAAGAGACCCAGTACTTC
TRBJ1-2 | TRBD1 | NA | TRBV5-4 | CASSDQQGAYGYTF | TGTGCCAGCAGCGACCAACAGGGGGCCTATGGCTACACCTTC
TRBJ2-7 | TRBD1 | NA | TRBV9 | CASREGQGAYEQYF | TGTGCCAGCAGAGAGGGACAGGGGGCTTACGAGCAGTACTTC
TRBJ2-5 | NA | NA | TRBV5-4 | CASSFRTGQETQYF | TGTGCCAGCAGCTTCCGGACGGGTCAAGAGACCCAGTACTTC
TRBJ2-2 | TRBD2 | few | TRBV9 | CASSVSGISTGELFF | TGTGCCAGCAGCGTTAGCGGGATTAGCACCGGGGAGCTGTTTTTT
TRBJ2-3 | NA | NA | TRBV28 | CASSPPLSSDTQYF | TGTGCCAGCAGTCCTCCATTAAGTTCGGATACGCAGTATTTT
TRBJ1-2 | TRBD1 | NA | TRBV9 | CASSPKGQGGYGYTF | TGTGCCAGCAGCCCCAAAGGACAGGGTGGCTATGGCTACACCTTC
TRBJ2-5 | TRBD1 | NA | TRBV9 | CASSPRQGGEAETQYF | TGTGCCAGCAGCCCTAGACAGGGGGGTGAGGCAGAGACCCAGTACTTC
TRBJ2-7 | TRBD1 | NA | TRBV19 | CASSGQGSGEQYF | TGTGCCAGTAGTGGACAGGGATCGGGTGAGCAGTACTTC
TRBJ1-4 | NA | NA | TRBV23-1 | CASSQPSPIRGVQNEKLFF | TGCGCCAGCAGTCAGCCCTCCCCCATACGGGGGGTTCAGAATGAAAAACTGTTTTTT
TRBJ1-1 | NA | NA | TRBV5-1 | CASSLDTGEAFF | TGCGCCAGCAGCTTGGACACAGGTGAAGCTTTCTTT
TRBJ1-2 | NA | NA | TRBV20-1 | CSARVGYGYTF | TGCAGTGCTAGAGTGGGCTATGGCTACACCTTC
TRBJ2-1 | TRBD2 | NA | TRBV6-1 | CASSPQTSGNNEQFF | TGTGCCAGCAGTCCCCAGACTAGCGGGAACAATGAGCAGTTCTTC
TRBJ1-4 | NA | NA | TRBV7-2 | CASSLVAATNEKLFF | TGTGCCAGCAGCTTAGTGGCAGCAACTAATGAAAAACTGTTTTTT
TRBJ2-7 | NA | NA | TRBV11-2 | CASSPRGWRRVGLEQYF | TGTGCCAGCAGCCCCCGGGGGTGGCGGCGCGTAGGCCTCGAGCAGTACTTC
TRBJ2-6 | NA | NA | TRBV18 | CASSLGMTGANVLTF | TGTGCCAGCTCACTAGGGATGACTGGGGCCAACGTCCTGACTTTC
TRBJ1-1 | TRBD1 | NA | TRBV5-1 | CASSSGQPNTEAFF | TGCGCCAGCAGCTCGGGACAGCCGAACACTGAAGCTTTCTTT
TRBJ2-7 | NA | NA | TRBV6-6 | CASSSGSPGEQYF | TGTGCCAGCAGTTCCGGGTCCCCGGGCGAGCAGTACTTC
TRBJ1-2 | NA | few | TRBV5-6 | CASSVGRGRYGYTF | TGTGCCAGCAGCGTGGGGAGAGGGAGGTATGGCTACACCTTC
TRBJ2-3 | TRBD2 | NA | TRBV5-1 | CASSRQTSGPTDTQYF | TGCGCCAGCAGCAGACAGACTAGCGGTCCCACAGATACGCAGTATTTT
TRBJ1-5 | NA | NA | TRBV28 | CASSLEMDSNQPQHF | TGTGCCAGCAGTTTAGAGATGGACAGCAATCAGCCCCAGCATTTT
TRBJ2-7 | TRBD1 | NA | TRBV6-5 | CASSSGTGVSEQYF | TGTGCCAGCAGTTCCGGGACAGGGGTAAGCGAGCAGTACTTC
TRBJ1-4 | TRBD1 | NA | TRBV5-1 | CASSRTGQGGTATNEKLFF | TGCGCCAGCAGCCGGACCGGACAGGGGGGGACTGCAACTAATGAAAAACTGTTTTTT
TRBJ2-7 | NA | NA | TRBV18 | CASSFNEGVGSEQYF | TGTGCCAGCTCATTTAACGAGGGCGTTGGAAGCGAGCAGTACTTC
TRBJ2-7 | NA | NA | TRBV10-3 | CAISVIRDAYF | TGTGCCATCAGTGTAATCAGGGATGCCTACTTC
TRBJ1-4 | TRBD1 | NA | TRBV5-1 | CASSNPTAGGGEKLFF | TGCGCCAGCAGCAACCCCACCGCAGGGGGCGGTGAAAAACTGTTTTTT
TRBJ2-5 | TRBD1 | once | TRBV5-1 | CASSSGTVRQETQYF | TGCGCCAGCAGCTCCGGGACAGTCAGACAAGAGACCCAGTACTTC
TRBJ1-1 | NA | NA | TRBV5-1 | CASRKANTEAFF | TGTGCCAGCAGGAAAGCGAACACTGAAGCTTTCTTT
TRBJ2-1 | NA | NA | TRBV6-5 | CASRLSVLGNEQFF | TGTGCCAGCAGATTGAGCGTACTCGGCAATGAGCAGTTCTTC
TRBJ2-3 | TRBD2 | NA | TRBV9 | CASSVTSGSTDTQYF | TGTGCCAGCAGCGTCACTAGCGGAAGCACAGATACGCAGTATTTT
TRBJ2-5 | NA | NA | TRBV18 | CASSPFLIETQYF | TGTGCCAGCTCACCTTTTCTTATAGAGACCCAGTACTTC
TRBJ2-1 | TRBD1 | few | TRBV19 | CASSGSQGIGQFF | TGTGCCAGTAGTGGCTCACAGGGGATAGGGCAGTTCTTC
TRBJ2-2 | NA | NA | TRBV27 | CASSLVPPGEGTGELFF | TGTGCCAGCAGTCTAGTCCCTCCAGGGGAGGGCACCGGGGAGCTGTTTTTT
TRBJ1-1 | NA | NA | TRBV4-2 | CASSQSTNTEAFF | TGTGCCAGCAGCCAATCAACGAACACTGAAGCTTTCTTT
TRBJ2-4 | NA | NA | TRBV7-8 | CASSSTPQGLAKNIQYF | TGTGCCAGCAGCTCTACCCCACAGGGTCTAGCCAAAAACATTCAGTACTTC
TRBJ2-3 | NA | NA | TRBV4-3 | CASTRGGGITDTQYF | TGCGCCAGCACCCGTGGAGGGGGCATAACAGATACGCAGTATTTT
TRBJ1-1 | NA | NA | TRBV29-1 | CSVRGPKGSTEAFF | TGCAGCGTTAGAGGACCAAAGGGGAGCACTGAAGCTTTCTTT
TRBJ1-1 | NA | once | TRBV25-1 | CASGRGRPETEAFF | TGTGCCAGCGGGCGAGGGAGGCCGGAGACTGAAGCTTTCTTT
TRBJ2-5 | NA | NA | TRBV21-1 | CASSNSRGQYKETQYF | TGTGCCAGCAGCAATTCCCGTGGACAGTACAAAGAGACCCAGTACTTC